A single sample is the source of the 6 T cell receptor beta chains below, sequenced in a study of T cells in Graves' hyperthyroidism and ophthalmopathy. Regions amplified from RNA transcripts were the TCR beta CDR3 regions. Using the HTBI primer set, a first-round RT-PCR was run on the TCR CDR3. In TCRdb, the multiplex PCR reads were re-called with MiXCR into one record per CDR3 protein. The table lists roughly 700,000 distinct CDR3 sequences, approximately 36% of them singletons. The sample comprised blood. These receptors originate from a woman between 40 and 50 years old with Graves' hyperthyroidism.

This clonotype was seen repeatedly, ten times or more. The genes are TRBV5-6 and TRBJ1-1; D remains unclear. Germline lookup yields CDR1 SGHDT and CDR2 YYEEEE. The CDR3 extends over 12 amino acids. V gave up 4 bases and J gave up 5 bases, with 9 bases separating them. CDR3 protein: CASSHRYTEAFF. For the CDR3, the DNA is TGTGCCAGCAGCCACCGCTATACTGAAGCTTTCTTT.

This chain joins TRBV20-1 and TRBJ1-1; D is undetermined. From germline, CDR1 is DFQATT and CDR2 SNEGSKA (reference sequence). This CDR3 spans 15 amino acids. The V end lost 3 bases, the J end lost 4 bases, and 18 bases lay between the germline ends. DNA for the CDR3: TGCAGTGCTAGTCCCCTAAGAGGTTGGAGCACTGAAGCTTTCTTT. It yields the protein CSASPLRGWSTEAFF.

V gene TRBV6-1 combines with J gene TRBJ1-2, with D perhaps TRBD1 (5 bases). Germline-derived CDR1 and CDR2 are MNHNS and SASEGT. The CDR3 spans 13 residues. V dropped 6 bases and J dropped 7 bases, with 15 bases sitting between them. Here the CDR3 reads CASRPAFGGGYTF. CDR3 DNA: TGTGCCAGCAGGCCTGCCTTTGGGGGTGGCTACACCTTC.

The V gene is TRBV4-1, the J gene TRBJ1-5; D gene unclear. V was pared by 3 bases and J by 0 bases, with 15 bases between. Germline V gene lookup returns CDR1 MGHRA and CDR2 YSYEKL. This CDR3 comprises 17 residues. CDR3 nucleotide sequence: TGCGCCAGCAGCCACCCTGCGAAGGGTTATAGCAATCAGCCCCAGCATTTT. Its translation: CASSHPAKGYSNQPQHF.

With regard to this clonotype: At one end the junction does not follow the germline gene, possibly because of a read error. V gene TRBV6-5 combines with J gene TRBJ1-2; TRBD1 matches at 8 bases. The CDR3 sequence is 17 residues long. The germline CDR1 and CDR2 sequences are MNHEY and SVGAGI. In nucleotides, the CDR3 is TGTGCCATCAGTTACTGGGACAGGTACCAGACGGCGTATGGCTACACCTTC. Translating it yields CAISYWDRYQTAYGYTF.

The CDR3 spells CASNRPDGTYEQYF. As DNA, the CDR3 is TGTGCCAGCAACAGGCCCGACGGGACCTACGAGCAGTACTTC. V is TRBV12-3 or TRBV12-4 and J is TRBJ2-7; D possibly matches TRBD1 or TRBD2 (5 bases each). V was clipped by 7 bases and J by 2 bases, with 15 bases between them. This CDR3 has 14 amino acids.